Below, 3 T cell receptor beta chains from the same sample are listed, as sequenced in a study of cytomegalovirus exposure and HLA in healthy donors listed by TCRdb under 2017. Libraries were made using the immunoSEQ multiplex PCR assay. As stored in TCRdb, this immuneACCESS dataset retains in-frame rearrangements with V and J assigned. A fraction of the clones does not appear; measured against another copy, unresolved V genes explain less than half of the discrepancy, and the remainder lacks a known reason. This sample lists roughly 150,000 clones; around 84% were detected once. The ten largest clones represent around 10% of the sample. Sequenced: PBMCs. Source of these receptors: a man between 18 and 29 years old in good health and CMV-seropositive.

V gene TRBV4-1 combines with J gene TRBJ2-1; no clear D gene. V dropped 0 bases and J dropped 8 bases, with 17 bases sitting between them. CDR1 and CDR2 (germline): MGHRA, YSYEKL. The CDR3 consists of 16 residues. The CDR3 DNA follows: TGCGCCAGCAGCCAAGATTTGAGGCTCGGGTGGGATGAGCAGTTCTTC. Its protein is CASSQDLRLGWDEQFF.

This clone appeared a few times. V gene TRBV28 combines with J gene TRBJ2-5, with D possibly being TRBD2 (6 bases). The V end was cut by 5 bases, the J end by 7 bases, with 11 bases between. This CDR3 spans 12 amino acids. The germline gives CDR1 MDHEN, CDR2 SYDVKM. CDR3 DNA sequence: TGTGCCAGCAGTCTCCCCGGGGGGACCCAGTACTTC. Translation: CASSLPGGTQYF. Looking up the rest from reference TRBV28 and TRBJ2-5 gives the full variable domain: DVKVTQSSRYLVKRTGEKVFLECVQDMDHENMFWYRQDPGLGLRLIYFSYDVKMKEKGDIPEGYSVSREKKERFSLILESASTNQTSMYLCASSLPGGTQYFGPGTRLLVL.

The chain has TRBV5-1 and TRBJ1-1, with 8 nucleotides matching TRBD1. The germline CDR1 and CDR2 sequences are SGHRS and YFSETQ. The CDR3 sequence is 15 residues long. The trim removed 0 bases at V and 6 bases at J, leaving 7 bases unmatched. Here the CDR3 DNA reads TGCGCCAGCAGCTTGGTCCCCCAGGGGGCCGCTGAAGCTTTCTTT. Its translation: CASSLVPQGAAEAFF.